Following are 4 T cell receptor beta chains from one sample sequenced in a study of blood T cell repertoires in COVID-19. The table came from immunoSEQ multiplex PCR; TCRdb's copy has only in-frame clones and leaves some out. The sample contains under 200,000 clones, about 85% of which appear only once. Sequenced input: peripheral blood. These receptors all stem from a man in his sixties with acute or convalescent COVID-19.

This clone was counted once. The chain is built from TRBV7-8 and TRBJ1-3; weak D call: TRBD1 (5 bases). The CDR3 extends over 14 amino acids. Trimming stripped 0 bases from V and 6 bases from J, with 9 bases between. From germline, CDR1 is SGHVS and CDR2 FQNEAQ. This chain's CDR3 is CASSLASGQNTIYF. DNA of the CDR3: TGTGCCAGCAGCTTAGCGAGTGGACAAAACACCATATATTTT.

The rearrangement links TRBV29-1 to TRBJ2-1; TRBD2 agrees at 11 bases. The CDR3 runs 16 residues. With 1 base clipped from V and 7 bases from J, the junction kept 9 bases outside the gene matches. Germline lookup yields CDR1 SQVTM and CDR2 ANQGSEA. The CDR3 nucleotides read TGCAGCGTTGAAGTGGCTAGCGGGAGGACATGGAATGAGCAGTTCTTC. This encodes CSVEVASGRTWNEQFF.

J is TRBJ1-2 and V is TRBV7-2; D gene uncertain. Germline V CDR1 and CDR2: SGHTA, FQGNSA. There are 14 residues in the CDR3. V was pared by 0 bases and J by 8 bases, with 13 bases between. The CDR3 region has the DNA TGTGCCAGCAGCTTAGCGCTGGAGGTACAAGGCTACACCTTC. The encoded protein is CASSLALEVQGYTF.

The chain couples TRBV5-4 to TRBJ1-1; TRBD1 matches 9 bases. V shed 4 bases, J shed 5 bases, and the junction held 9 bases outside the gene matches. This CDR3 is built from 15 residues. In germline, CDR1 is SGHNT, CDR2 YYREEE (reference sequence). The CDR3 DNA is TGTGCCAGCAGCCCAGCGACAGGGGGGACGACTGAAGCTTTCTTT. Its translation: CASSPATGGTTEAFF.